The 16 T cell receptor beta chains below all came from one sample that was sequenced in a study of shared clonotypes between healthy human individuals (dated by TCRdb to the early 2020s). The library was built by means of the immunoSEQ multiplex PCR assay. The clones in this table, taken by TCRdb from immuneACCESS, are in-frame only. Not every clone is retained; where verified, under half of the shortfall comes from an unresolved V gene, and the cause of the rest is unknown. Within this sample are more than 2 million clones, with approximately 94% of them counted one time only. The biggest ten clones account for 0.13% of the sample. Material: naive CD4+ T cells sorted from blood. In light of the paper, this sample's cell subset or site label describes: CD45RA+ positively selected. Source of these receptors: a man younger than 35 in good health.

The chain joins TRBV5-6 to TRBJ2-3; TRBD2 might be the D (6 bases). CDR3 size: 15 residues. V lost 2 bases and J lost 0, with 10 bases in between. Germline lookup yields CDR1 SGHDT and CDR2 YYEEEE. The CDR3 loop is CASSFGGVSTDTQYF. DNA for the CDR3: TGTGCCAGCAGCTTTGGAGGGGTTAGCACAGATACGCAGTATTTT.

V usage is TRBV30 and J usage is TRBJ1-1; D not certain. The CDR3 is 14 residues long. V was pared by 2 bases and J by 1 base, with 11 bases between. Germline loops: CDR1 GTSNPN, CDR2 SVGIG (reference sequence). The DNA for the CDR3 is TGTGCCTGGAGTTCCGTGGGCAGGAACACTGAAGCTTTCTTT. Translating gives CAWSSVGRNTEAFF. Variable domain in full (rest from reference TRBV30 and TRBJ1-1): SQTIHQWPATLVQPVGSPLSLECTVEGTSNPNLYWYRQAAGRGLQLLFYSVGIGQISSEVPQNLSASRPQDRQFILSSKKLLLSDSGFYLCAWSSVGRNTEAFFGQGTRLTVV.

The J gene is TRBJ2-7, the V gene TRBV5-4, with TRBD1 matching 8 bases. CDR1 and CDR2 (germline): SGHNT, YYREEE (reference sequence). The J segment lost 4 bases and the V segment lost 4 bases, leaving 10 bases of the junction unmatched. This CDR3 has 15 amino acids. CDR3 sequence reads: CASSRPGGTSYEQYF. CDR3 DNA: TGTGCCAGCAGCCGCCCAGGGGGCACGAGTTACGAGCAGTACTTC. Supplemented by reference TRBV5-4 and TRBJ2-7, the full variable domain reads ETGVTQSPTHLIKTRGQQVTLRCSSQSGHNTVSWYQQALGQGPQFIFQYYREEENGRGNFPPRFSGLQFPNYSSELNVNALELDDSALYLCASSRPGGTSYEQYFGPGTRLTVT.

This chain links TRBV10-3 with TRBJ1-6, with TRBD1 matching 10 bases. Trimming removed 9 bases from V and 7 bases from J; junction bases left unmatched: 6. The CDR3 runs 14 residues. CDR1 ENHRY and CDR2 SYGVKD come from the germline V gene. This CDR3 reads CAIRTGGLNSPLHF. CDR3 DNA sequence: TGTGCCATTCGGACAGGGGGGTTGAATTCACCCCTCCACTTT.

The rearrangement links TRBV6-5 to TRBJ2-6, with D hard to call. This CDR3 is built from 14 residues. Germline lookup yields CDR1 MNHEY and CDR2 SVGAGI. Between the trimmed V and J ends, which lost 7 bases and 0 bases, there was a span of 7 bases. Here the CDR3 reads CASTDLSGANVLTF. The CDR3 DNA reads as TGTGCCAGCACCGACCTCTCTGGGGCCAACGTCCTGACTTTC.

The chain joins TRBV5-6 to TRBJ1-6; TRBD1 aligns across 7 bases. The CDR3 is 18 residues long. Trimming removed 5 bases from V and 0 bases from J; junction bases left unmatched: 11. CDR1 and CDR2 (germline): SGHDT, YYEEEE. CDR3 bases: TGTGCCAGCAGTATGGGGCCAGGGGGGAGCTCCTATAATTCACCCCTCCACTTT. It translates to CASSMGPGGSSYNSPLHF.

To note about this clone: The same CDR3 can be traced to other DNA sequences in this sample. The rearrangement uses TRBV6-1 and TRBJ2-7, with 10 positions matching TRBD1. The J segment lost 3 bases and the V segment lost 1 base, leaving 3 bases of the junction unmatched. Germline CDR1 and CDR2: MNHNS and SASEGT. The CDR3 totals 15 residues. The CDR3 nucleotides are TGTGCCAGCAGTGAAGGGGGACAGGGGAACTACGAGCAGTACTTC. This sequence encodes CASSEGGQGNYEQYF.

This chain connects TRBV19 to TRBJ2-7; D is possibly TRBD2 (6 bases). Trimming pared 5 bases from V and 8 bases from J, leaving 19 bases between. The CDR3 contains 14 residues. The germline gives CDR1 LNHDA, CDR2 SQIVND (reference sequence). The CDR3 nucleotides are TGTGCCAGTAGTGATAACCGGGACTTAAACAAGCAGTACTTC. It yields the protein CASSDNRDLNKQYF.

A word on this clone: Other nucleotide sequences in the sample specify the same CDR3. CDR3 in amino acids: CASSLTDTQYF. DNA for the CDR3: TGTGCCAGTAGTCTGACGGATACGCAGTATTTT. The chain joins TRBV19 to TRBJ2-3; D is undetermined. CDR3 length: 11 amino acids. V was trimmed by 5 bases and J by 6 bases, leaving 6 bases between them. Germline V CDR1 and CDR2: LNHDA, SQIVND (reference sequence).

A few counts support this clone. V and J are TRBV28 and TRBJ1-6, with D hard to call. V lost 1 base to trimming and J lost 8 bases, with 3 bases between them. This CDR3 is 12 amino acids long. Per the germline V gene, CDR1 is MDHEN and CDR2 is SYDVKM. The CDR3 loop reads CASSLSDSPLHF. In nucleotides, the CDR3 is TGTGCCAGCAGTTTATCGGATTCACCCCTCCACTTT.

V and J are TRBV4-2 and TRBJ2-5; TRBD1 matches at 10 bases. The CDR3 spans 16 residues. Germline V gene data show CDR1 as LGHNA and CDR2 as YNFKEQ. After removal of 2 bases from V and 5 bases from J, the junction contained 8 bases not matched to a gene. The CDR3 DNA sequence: TGTGCCAGCAGCCAATCCAGACAGGGGGCGAGGGAGACCCAGTACTTC. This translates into CASSQSRQGARETQYF.

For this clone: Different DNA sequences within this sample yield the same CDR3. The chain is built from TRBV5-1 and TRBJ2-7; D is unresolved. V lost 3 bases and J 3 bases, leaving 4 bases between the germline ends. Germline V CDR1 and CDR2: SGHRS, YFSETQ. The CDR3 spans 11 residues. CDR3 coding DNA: TGCGCCAGCAGCTCAGGCTACGAGCAGTACTTC. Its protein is CASSSGYEQYF.

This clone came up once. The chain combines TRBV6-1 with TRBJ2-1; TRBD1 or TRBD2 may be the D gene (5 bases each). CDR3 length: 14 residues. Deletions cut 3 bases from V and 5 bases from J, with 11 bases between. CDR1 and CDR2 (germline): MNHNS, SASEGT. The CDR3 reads CASSDQGVDNEQFF. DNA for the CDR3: TGTGCCAGCAGTGACCAGGGAGTCGACAATGAGCAGTTCTTC.

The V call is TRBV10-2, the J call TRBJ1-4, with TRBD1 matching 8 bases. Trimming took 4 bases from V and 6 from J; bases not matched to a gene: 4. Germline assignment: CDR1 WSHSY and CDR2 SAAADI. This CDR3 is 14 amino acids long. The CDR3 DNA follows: TGCGCCAGCAGTGTACAGGGGGTGGATGAAAAACTGTTTTTT. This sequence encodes CASSVQGVDEKLFF.

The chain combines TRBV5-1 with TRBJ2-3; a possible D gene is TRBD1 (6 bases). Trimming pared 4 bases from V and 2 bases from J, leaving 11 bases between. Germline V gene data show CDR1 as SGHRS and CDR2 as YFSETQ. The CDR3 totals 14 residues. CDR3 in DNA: TGCGCCAGCAGCATCCGGGACAACACAGATACGCAGTATTTT. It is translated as CASSIRDNTDTQYF.

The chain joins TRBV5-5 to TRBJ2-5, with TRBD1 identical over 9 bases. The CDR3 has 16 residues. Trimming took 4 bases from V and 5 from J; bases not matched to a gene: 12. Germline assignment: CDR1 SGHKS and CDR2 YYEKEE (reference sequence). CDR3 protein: CASSLHPDRGTETQYF. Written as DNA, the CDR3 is TGTGCCAGCAGCCTCCACCCGGACAGGGGTACGGAGACCCAGTACTTC. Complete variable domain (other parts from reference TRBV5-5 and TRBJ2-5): DAGVTQSPTHLIKTRGQQVTLRCSPISGHKSVSWYQQVLGQGPQFIFQYYEKEERGRGNFPDRFSARQFPNYSSELNVNALLLGDSALYLCASSLHPDRGTETQYFGPGTRLLVL.